The 11 T cell receptor beta chains presented below share a single source sample, sequenced in a study of T cells and Merkel cell carcinoma outcomes. Data came from immunoSEQ multiplex PCR; TCRdb stores just in-frame clones and leaves some out. The repertoire has about 160 clones, around nine tenths of them found once; the top ten carry around 13%. The sequencing sample was made of tumor tissue from Merkel cell carcinoma. The receptors derive from a human donor with Merkel cell carcinoma.

The rearrangement joins TRBV9 to TRBJ2-5, with D unresolved. The ends were cut back, 4 bases at V and 0 bases at J, with 7 bases in the middle. The CDR3 consists of 13 residues. The germline CDR1 and CDR2 sequences are SGDLS and YYNGEE. The CDR3 reads CASSSYNQETQYF. The CDR3 coding sequence is TGTGCCAGCAGCTCCTACAACCAAGAGACCCAGTACTTC.

V and J are TRBV5-4 and TRBJ2-7; D is possibly TRBD1 or TRBD2 (5 bases each). The CDR3 has 16 residues. V lost 0 bases, J lost 3 bases, and 16 bases lay in between. Germline V gene sequence: CDR1 SGHNT, CDR2 YYREEE (reference sequence). CDR3 nucleotide sequence: TGTGCCAGCAGCTTGGGAGGGGCCCTGAGGCTCTACGAGCAGTACTTC. It encodes CASSLGGALRLYEQYF.

V gene TRBV9 combines with J gene TRBJ2-1; the D is unclear. The length of the CDR3 is 11 residues. Germline assignment: CDR1 SGDLS and CDR2 YYNGEE. V lost 1 base and J 10 bases, leaving 6 bases between the germline ends. The CDR3 sequence: CASSVTGEQFF. CDR3 nucleotides: TGTGCCAGCAGCGTAACCGGGGAGCAGTTCTTC.

The chain uses TRBV30 and TRBJ2-7; 7 bases agree with TRBD1. CDR1 and CDR2 (germline): GTSNPN, SVGIG (reference sequence). CDR3 length equals 15 residues. V lost 0 bases to trimming and J lost 6 bases; unmatched junction nucleotides: 11. The CDR3 bases are TGTGCCTGGAGTGTACTCGAAAACAGGGGTTCCGAGCAGTACTTC. Protein sequence: CAWSVLENRGSEQYF.

This clone appeared once. V and J are TRBV19 and TRBJ1-5; D unclear. Germline CDR1 LNHDA, CDR2 SQIVND (reference sequence). The V end lost 1 base, the J end lost 7 bases, and 17 bases lay between the germline ends. The CDR3 spans 16 residues. This chain's CDR3 is CASSIGGYGRGQPQHF. CDR3 DNA sequence: TGTGCCAGTAGTATAGGGGGATACGGACGTGGGCAGCCCCAGCATTTT.

The rearrangement links TRBV7-2 to TRBJ2-7; a weak D match, TRBD1 (6 bases). Germline V lookup: CDR1 SGHTA, CDR2 FQGNSA. CDR3 size: 15 residues. V lost 1 base and J 0 bases, leaving 10 bases between the germline ends. CDR3 nucleotides: TGTGCCAGCAGCTTAGTCGGACAGCACTCCTACGAGCAGTACTTC. It codes for CASSLVGQHSYEQYF.

Details on this clone: Sequence at one end of the junction differs from germline and may be a read error. The J gene is TRBJ2-1, the V gene TRBV28; D ambiguous. CDR3 length: 11 amino acids. Germline assignment: CDR1 MDHEN and CDR2 SYDVKM. DNA of the CDR3: TGTACCAGCACCAACTACAATGAGCAGTTCTTC. Residues: CTSTNYNEQFF.

V usage is TRBV29-1 and J usage is TRBJ2-1; possible D gene TRBD1, 6 bases. CDR1 is SQVTM and CDR2 is ANQGSEA in the germline V gene. Trimming shortened V by 4 bases and J by 8 bases, and 12 bases separated the two germline ends. The CDR3 length is 12 residues. CDR3 sequence reads: CSVGAGAYEQFF. CDR3 coding DNA: TGCAGCGTTGGGGCAGGGGCGTATGAGCAGTTCTTC.

The table lists this clone with a count of one. The V gene is TRBV7-2, the J gene TRBJ2-2; D may be TRBD1 or TRBD2 (5 bases each). Germline CDR1 reads SGHTA; CDR2 reads FQGNSA. This CDR3 comprises 15 residues. Trimming left V 1 base short and J 6 bases short, with 12 bases between. The CDR3, as DNA: TGTGCCAGCAGCTTAGAGGGAGTGGGGGCCGGGGAGCTGTTTTTT. Protein: CASSLEGVGAGELFF.

The rearrangement links TRBV28 to TRBJ1-2; D is possibly TRBD1 (6 bases). The CDR3 is 16 residues long. The V end was cut by 5 bases, the J end by 8 bases, with 24 bases between. In germline, CDR1 is MDHEN, CDR2 SYDVKM. For the CDR3, the DNA is TGTGCCAGCAGTCTCCTTCAGGGGACTGCCGGGGAGGGCTACACCTTC. This sequence encodes CASSLLQGTAGEGYTF.

The sample holds one count of this clone. V is TRBV2 and J is TRBJ2-5, with D possibly being TRBD1 (7 bases). V shed 3 bases and J shed 2 bases, with 13 bases lying between them. CDR3 size: 15 residues. Germline assignment: CDR1 SNHLY and CDR2 FYNNEI. The CDR3 DNA reads as TGTGCCAGCAGTGAGGGACTCAGGGGGCAAGAGACCCAGTACTTC. It yields the protein CASSEGLRGQETQYF.